The rows below give T cell receptor beta chains drawn from one sample of a study of cytomegalovirus exposure and HLA in healthy donors. The protocol was immunoSEQ multiplex PCR, while the TCRdb copy is restricted to in-frame clones and leaves out a portion. The sample gives approximately 110,000 clones, around 84% of which show up once; 1% to 1.5% is in the top ten. The sequencing sample was made of PBMCs. Receptors originate from a man aged 25 to 45 in good health and CMV-seronegative. Both conserved end residues are part of each CDR3. Fields, in order: CDR3 length, V gene, CDR3 protein.

>12|TRBV9
CARRGDPAGYTF
>16|TRBV4-3
CASSSIGTSGKKTQYF
>13|TRBV6-5
CASLGRASYEQYF
>14|TRBV5-6
CASSLGQAKETQYF
>15|TRBV6-5
CASGEGGAGANVLTF
>16|TRBV14
CASSPRGGVFQETQYF
>18|TRBV5-4
CASSQTGQGSSGANVLTF
>13|TRBV6-1
CASRTSGTYEQYF
>16|TRBV7-7
CASSSETSGSADTQYF
>13|TRBV29-1
CSGLVGLNTEAFF
>14|TRBV28
CAATTSGTNYGYTF
>13|TRBV5-1
CASSLGLKETQYF
>13|TRBV10-3
CAISESGNQPQHF
>14|TRBV9
CASSSSSAGNTIYF
>18|TRBV7-9
CASRNQFGVAGNTGELFF
>13|TRBV2
CASYRGEGDTQYF
>13|TRBV2
CASSEGDRGLLTF
>16|TRBV7-2
CASSVRTSGEYEEQYF
>13|TRBV4-3
CASSKDRLQPQHF
>15|TRBV25-1
CASSGLGTGGYEQYF
>16|TRBV4-3
CASSPNQGILTYGYTF
>12|TRBV28
CASSLLYNEQFF
>15|TRBV9
CASSARSHGNTEAFF
>14|TRBV10-3
CAISVQRGTYEQYF
>15|TRBV2
CASSEAGQGLEKLFF
>13|TRBV11-2
CASSLTRNYEQYF
>14|TRBV5-1
CASSPTSGGYEQYF
>13|TRBV19
CASSMVEPTEAFF
>14|TRBV7-9
CASSLAGGSTEAFF
>14|TRBV19
CASSPGTGTDTQYF
>14|TRBV7-9
CASSLELAWETQYF
>15|TRBV5-6
CASSIGSYRGDGYTF
>13|TRBV7-9
CASSLRSVNIQYF
>13|TRBV29-1
CSVVAGGLYEQFF
>20|TRBV21-1
CASSKNPPATQGESGQPQHF
>15|TRBV10-1
CASSYHSRGPTEAFF
>12|TRBV2
CASSDHGGELFF
>14|TRBV11-2
CASSLAGGNQPQHF
>13|TRBV7-9
CAGGQSSYNEQFF
>14|TRBV28
CASSSTGPNQPQHF
>16|TRBV7-7
CASSTPGQGHQETQYF
>15|TRBV28
CASSLSGFTYNEQFF
>16|TRBV18
CASSPLASGGQETQYF
>16|TRBV5-4
CASSLLVDRRIYGYTF
>15|TRBV27
CASSLIGTGTYEQYF
>14|TRBV11-2
CASSPGTGGYEQYF